Sequencing of this T cell receptor (beta chain) was carried out in a study of shared clonotypes between healthy human individuals. Some clones are missing from TCRdb's copy, which holds only in-frame ones; the method was immunoSEQ multiplex PCR. The sample carries some 1.5 million clones, 95% to 99% recorded once. The CDR3 covers 15 residues. V was pared by 4 bases and J by 1 base, with 13 bases between. Germline V gene lookup returns CDR1 SGHTA and CDR2 FQGNSA. The chain employs TRBV7-2 and TRBJ1-1; tentative D call: TRBD1 (6 bases). The sequenced sample consisted of naive CD4+ T cells sorted from blood. The subset here: CD45RA+ positively selected. This sequence originates from a young man in good health. CDR3 nucleotides: TGTGCCAGCAGCTCATCCGGGACACCGAACACTGAAGCTTTCTTT. It specifies CASSSSGTPNTEAFF. Filled out from reference TRBV7-2 and TRBJ1-1, the complete variable domain reads GAGVSQSPSNKVTEKGKDVELRCDPISGHTALYWYRQSLGQGLEFLIYFQGNSAPDKSGLPSDRFSAERTGGSVSTLTIQRTQQEDSAVYLCASSSSGTPNTEAFFGQGTRLTVV.